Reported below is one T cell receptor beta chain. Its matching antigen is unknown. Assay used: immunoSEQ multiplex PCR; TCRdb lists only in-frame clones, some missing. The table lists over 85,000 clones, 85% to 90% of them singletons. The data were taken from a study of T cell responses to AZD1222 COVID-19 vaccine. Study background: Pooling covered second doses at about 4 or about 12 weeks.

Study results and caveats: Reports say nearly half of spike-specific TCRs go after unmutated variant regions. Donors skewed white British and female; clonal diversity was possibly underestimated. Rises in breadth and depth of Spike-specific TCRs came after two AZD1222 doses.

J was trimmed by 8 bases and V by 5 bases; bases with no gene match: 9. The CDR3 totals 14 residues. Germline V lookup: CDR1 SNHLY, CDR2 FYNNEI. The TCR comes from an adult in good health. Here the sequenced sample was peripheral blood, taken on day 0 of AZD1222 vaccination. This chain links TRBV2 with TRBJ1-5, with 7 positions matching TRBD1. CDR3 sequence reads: CASSQGQRPKPQHF. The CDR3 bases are TGTGCCAGCAGTCAGGGACAGAGACCCAAGCCCCAGCATTTT.